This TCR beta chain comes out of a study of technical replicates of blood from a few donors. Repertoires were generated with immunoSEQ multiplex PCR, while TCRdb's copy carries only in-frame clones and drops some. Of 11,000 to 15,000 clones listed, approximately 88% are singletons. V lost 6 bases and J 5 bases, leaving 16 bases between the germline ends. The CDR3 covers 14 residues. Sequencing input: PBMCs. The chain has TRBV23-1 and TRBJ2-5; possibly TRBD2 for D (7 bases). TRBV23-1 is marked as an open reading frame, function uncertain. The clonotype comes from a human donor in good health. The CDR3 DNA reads TGCGCCAGCAGGGAAGGGGGAGGGACGGAGACCCAGTACTTC. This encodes CASREGGGTETQYF.